This note documents a single T cell receptor (beta chain) sequence. Its antigen is as yet unknown. TCRdb re-called the reads with MiXCR, one entry per CDR3 protein. The data hold fewer than 550,000 distinct CDR3 sequences, with about 11% observed a single time. The CDR3 runs 19 residues. Trimming cost V 2 bases and J 6 bases, with 25 bases left between them. The germline V gene encodes CDR1 KGHDR and CDR2 SFDVKD. The sample is drawn from a study of T cell repertoires in cytomegalovirus infection. Whole-study results and caveats: Summed frequency of shared TCR beta families picked out CMV carriers who also had the relevant HLA. CMV-specific HLA-C-restricted TCR beta clonotypes dominated the ex vivo response.

This TCR came from a human donor in good health (CMV status not recorded). Some clones in this sample may be carry-over from other donors' samples. Sequencing was carried out using PBMCs. This sequence joins TRBV24-1 and TRBJ2-1; perhaps D is TRBD1 or TRBD2 (5 bases each). This CDR3 is CATSDSRGDLRVGGNEQFF. CDR3 nucleotides: TGTGCCACCAGTGATTCTCGGGGCGACTTACGGGTCGGCGGCAATGAGCAGTTCTTC.